This TCR beta chain was observed in a study of CD8+CD57+ T cells in acquired aplastic anemia. Findings and limits, study-wide: Simpson's diversity of CD8+ cells was not significantly different in patients compared with controls. The study identified twenty-nine CD8+ CDR3 sequences shared by patients and controls.

Selection for sequencing was limited to patients who had shown CD8+CD57+ cell expansion by flow cytometry. No therapy had been given to the patients at the time of blood sampling. CDR1 and CDR2 from the germline V gene are SEHNR and FQNEAQ (reference sequence). This CDR3 has 13 amino acids. Genomic DNA, the template, was used for profiling of the TCR beta VDJ and CDR3. MiXCR was run by TCRdb on the reads, yielding one entry per CDR3 protein. The table lists some 160,000 distinct CDR3 sequences, less than 50% of them singletons. Comment on this clonotype: The antigen is not known. One junction end does not reproduce the germline sequence, and a read error may be involved.

The sample taken for sequencing was sorted CD4+, CD8+, or CD8+CD57+ T cells (not recorded which) from PBMCs. The chain links TRBV7-9 to TRBJ1-5; D is undetermined. The clonotype originates from a human donor with aplastic anemia. The CDR3, as DNA: TGTGCCAGCAGCCCTGGAAGCAATCAGCTCCAGCATTTT. Its protein is CASSPGSNQLQHF. The full variable domain, completed using reference TRBV7-9 and TRBJ1-5, is DTGVSQNPRHKITKRGQNVTFRCDPISEHNRLYWYRQTLGQGPEFLTYFQNEAQLEKSRLLSDRFSAERPKGSFSTLEIQRTEQGDSAMYLCASSPGSNQLQHFGDGTRLSIL.